These 30 T cell receptor beta chains were all obtained from the same sample, sequenced in a study of OX40 agonist ivuxolimab in advanced cancers. Receptor amplification or capture employed the immunoSEQ multiplex PCR assay. Drawn from immuneACCESS, this table holds only the in-frame rearrangements with V and J called that TCRdb kept. Clones are partly lost; checked studies trace under half to an unresolved V gene and leave the rest unexplained. The sample records 75,000 to 100,000 clones, 86% of which are singletons. Clones ranked in the top ten supply more than 5.5% of the sample. The material was CD4+ or CD8+ T cells sorted from blood, obtained in a trial of the OX40 agonist ivuxolimab. These receptors were collected from an adult with an advanced solid tumor such as melanoma, head and neck, liver or kidney cancer.

The chain is built from TRBV14 and TRBJ2-5, with 7 bases matching TRBD2. The V segment lost 4 bases and the J segment 1 base; nucleotides outside the gene matches: 9. The germline gives CDR1 SGHDN, CDR2 FVKESK. CDR3 length: 16 amino acids. The CDR3 sequence: CASSPGVVAGQETQYF. The CDR3 DNA reads TGTGCCAGCAGCCCCGGGGTAGTAGCGGGCCAAGAGACCCAGTACTTC.

The V and J genes are TRBV10-3 and TRBJ2-7; 8 nucleotides agree with TRBD2. Germline trimming cut 5 bases from V and 1 base from J; bases unmatched to any gene: 13. Germline values: CDR1 ENHRY, CDR2 SYGVKD. The CDR3 spans 17 residues. CDR3 loop: CAISSREGGLLSYEQYF. The CDR3 DNA is TGTGCCATCAGTTCCCGGGAGGGGGGACTCTTATCCTACGAGCAGTACTTC.

The genes are TRBV7-9 and TRBJ1-1; no clear D gene. Germline-derived CDR1 and CDR2 are SEHNR and FQNEAQ (reference sequence). This CDR3 has 14 amino acids. V lost 5 bases, J lost 0 bases, and 10 bases lay in between. The CDR3, as DNA: TGTGCCAGCAGCCGAGGGTCGGTGAACACTGAAGCTTTCTTT. It specifies CASSRGSVNTEAFF.

This rearrangement joins TRBV5-1 to TRBJ1-1; D may be TRBD1 (5 bases). Germline V gene lookup returns CDR1 SGHRS and CDR2 YFSETQ. The CDR3 covers 16 residues. V was pared by 2 bases and J by 1 base, with 15 bases between. CDR3 in amino acids: CASSLLGRATNTEAFF. The CDR3 DNA reads as TGCGCCAGCAGCTTACTGGGGCGTGCCACGAACACTGAAGCTTTCTTT.

The chain links TRBV27 to TRBJ2-7, with unresolved D. Germline V gene lookup returns CDR1 MNHEY and CDR2 SMNVEV (reference sequence). V shed 6 bases and J shed 2 bases, with 11 bases lying between them. This CDR3 comprises 13 residues. The CDR3 DNA reads TGTGCCAGCAGATGGGCCCGGGCCTACGAGCAGTACTTC. It yields the protein CASRWARAYEQYF.

This clone is a singleton in its sample. This chain connects TRBV4-1 to TRBJ1-5; 7 positions agree with TRBD1. This CDR3 is 16 amino acids long. Per germline, CDR1 MGHRA and CDR2 YSYEKL. J gave up 4 bases and V 4 bases, and 10 bases lay outside the gene matches. In DNA form, the CDR3 reads TGCGCCAGCAGCCGAGAGCCAGGACAGGAGAATCAGCCCCAGCATTTT. As protein: CASSREPGQENQPQHF.

The V and J genes are TRBV13 and TRBJ2-5; 11 positions match TRBD2. The J call is doubtful: the DNA matches TRBJ2-7 better. The germline V gene encodes CDR1 PRHDT and CDR2 FYEKMQ (reference sequence). The length of the CDR3 is 16 residues. CDR3: CASSWIAGGLSNEQYF. CDR3 bases: TGTGCCAGCAGCTGGATAGCGGGGGGGCTCTCGAACGAGCAGTACTTC.

This sequence joins TRBV9 and TRBJ1-2; 8 bases are shared with TRBD1. J gave up 6 bases and V 4 bases, and 8 bases lay outside the gene matches. Germline assignment: CDR1 SGDLS and CDR2 YYNGEE. The CDR3 consists of 14 residues. The CDR3 coding sequence is TGTGCCAGCAGCTTTCGGACAGGGCAGGATGGCTACACCTTC. This sequence encodes CASSFRTGQDGYTF.

This sequence joins TRBV30 and TRBJ2-3, with D perhaps matching TRBD1 or TRBD2 (6 bases each). Per germline, CDR1 GTSNPN and CDR2 SVGIG (reference sequence). Trimming removed 0 bases at V and 6 bases at J, with 10 bases between. CDR3 length equals 13 residues. CDR3 nucleotide sequence: TGTGCCTGGAGTGTTGGGGGGCGGGATACGCAGTATTTT. Residues: CAWSVGGRDTQYF.

The chain couples TRBV7-9 to TRBJ1-2, with a tentative D call TRBD1 (5 bases). V gave up 1 base and J gave up 4 bases, with 13 bases separating them. The CDR3 is 15 residues long. Germline V CDR1 and CDR2: SEHNR, FQNEAQ (reference sequence). The DNA for the CDR3 is TGTGCCAGCAGCTTAGGAAGGTTTCAGGGCTATGGCTACACCTTC. Protein sequence: CASSLGRFQGYGYTF.

V and J are TRBV19 and TRBJ1-1; no firm D call. The V gene's germline CDR1 is LNHDA and CDR2 SQIVND (reference sequence). Trimming left V 2 bases short and J 4 bases short, with 20 bases between. The CDR3 runs to 17 residues. CDR3 DNA: TGTGCCAGTAGTATATACGGACCCCCCGGAACCGGCACTGAAGCTTTCTTT. It is translated as CASSIYGPPGTGTEAFF. Full variable domain (remainder filled in from reference TRBV19 and TRBJ1-1): DGGITQSPKYLFRKEGQNVTLSCEQNLNHDAMYWYRQDPGQGLRLIYYSQIVNDFQKGDIAEGYSVSREKKESFPLTVTSAQKNPTAFYLCASSIYGPPGTGTEAFFGQGTRLTVV.

The rearrangement joins TRBV6-1 to TRBJ2-2; D is ambiguous. Germline CDR1 MNHNS, CDR2 SASEGT. The V and J ends lost 6 bases and 0 bases respectively, with 11 bases between them. This CDR3 contains 15 residues. Written as DNA, the CDR3 is TGTGCCAGCAGAACCGAGGCCCCGAACACCGGGGAGCTGTTTTTT. Residues: CASRTEAPNTGELFF.

This rearrangement joins TRBV18 to TRBJ1-1, with TRBD1 as a possible D gene (5 bases). Trimming stripped 1 base from V and 4 bases from J, with 16 bases between. Per germline, CDR1 KGHSH and CDR2 LQKENI. The CDR3 totals 16 residues. The CDR3, as DNA: TGTGCCAGCTCACCACGGGTCGGGGCTGGGGGCACTGAAGCTTTCTTT. The encoded protein is CASSPRVGAGGTEAFF.

V and J are TRBV7-6 and TRBJ1-5; no clear D. This CDR3 is built from 14 residues. Germline-derived CDR1 and CDR2 are SGHVS and FNYEAQ. The ends were cut back, 1 base at V and 6 bases at J, with 10 bases in the middle. In DNA, the CDR3 is TGTGCCAGCAGCTTAGGGACCTCTTCTCAGCCCCAGCATTTT. Its protein is CASSLGTSSQPQHF. Full variable domain (rest looked up from reference TRBV7-6 and TRBJ1-5): GAGVSQSPRYKVTKRGQDVALRCDPISGHVSLYWYRQALGQGPEFLTYFNYEAQQDKSGLPNDRFSAERPEGSISTLTIQRTEQRDSAMYRCASSLGTSSQPQHFGDGTRLSIL.

The chain employs TRBV7-9 and TRBJ2-3, with TRBD2 matching 12 bases. Germline V gives CDR1 SEHNR, CDR2 FQNEAQ (reference sequence). J gave up 4 bases and V 0 bases, and 2 bases lay outside the gene matches. This CDR3 is built from 16 residues. The CDR3 nucleotides are TGTGCCAGCAGCTTAGCCCTAGCGGGGGGGTCAGATACGCAGTATTTT. Its translation is CASSLALAGGSDTQYF.

The V and J genes are TRBV19 and TRBJ2-1; 11 bases line up with TRBD2. V gave up 3 bases and J gave up 3 bases; unmatched junction bases: 4. The CDR3 has 16 residues. Germline CDR1 LNHDA, CDR2 SQIVND (reference sequence). This CDR3 reads CASSMTSGALYNEQFF. In nucleotides, the CDR3 is TGTGCCAGTAGTATGACTAGCGGGGCCCTCTACAATGAGCAGTTCTTC.

In its sample, this clone was seen once. The rearrangement links TRBV6-5 to TRBJ1-3; no firm D call. Trimming removed 6 bases at V and 0 bases at J, with 9 bases between. The germline V gene has CDR1 MNHEY and CDR2 SVGAGI. The CDR3 consists of 14 residues. The DNA for the CDR3 is TGTGCCAGCAGATCGGGTTTCTCTGGAAACACCATATATTTT. This codes for CASRSGFSGNTIYF.

V gene TRBV2 combines with J gene TRBJ1-5, with D possibly matching TRBD1 (6 bases). V lost 8 bases, J lost 6 bases, and 17 bases lay in between. Germline assignment: CDR1 SNHLY and CDR2 FYNNEI. The CDR3 extends over 14 amino acids. CDR3 DNA sequence: TGTGCCAGCGGCGGGTTAGAACAGGGTCAGCCCCAGCATTTT. This sequence encodes CASGGLEQGQPQHF.

The V gene is TRBV7-2, the J gene TRBJ2-2; 9 nucleotides match TRBD2. Trimming at V came to 1 base and at J to 4 bases, leaving 4 bases not matched to a gene. The germline CDR1 and CDR2 sequences are SGHTA and FQGNSA. The CDR3 runs 16 residues. The CDR3 DNA follows: TGTGCCAGCAGCTTAGGGCGGGAGGGCCGCACCGGGGAGCTGTTTTTT. This encodes CASSLGREGRTGELFF.

The chain has TRBV9 and TRBJ1-3, with D hard to call. The CDR3 runs 16 residues. The germline V gene has CDR1 SGDLS and CDR2 YYNGEE. Trimming took off 0 bases at V and 0 bases at J, with 10 bases between the two ends. This chain's CDR3 is CASSVDIGSSGNTIYF. The CDR3 DNA is TGTGCCAGCAGCGTAGATATAGGGAGCTCTGGAAACACCATATATTTT.

The count of this clone is one. The chain employs TRBV5-6 and TRBJ1-1; possibly TRBD1 for D (6 bases). The CDR3 has 15 residues. The V end was cut by 4 bases, the J end by 1 base, with 14 bases between. CDR1 and CDR2 from the germline V gene are SGHDT and YYEEEE. Here the CDR3 DNA reads TGTGCCAGCAGCCGAGGGGGATCGTCGAACACTGAAGCTTTCTTT. It encodes CASSRGGSSNTEAFF.

Of note for this clone: Other nucleotide sequences in the sample specify the same CDR3. The V and J genes are TRBV30 and TRBJ1-4, with unresolved D. Germline CDR1 and CDR2: GTSNPN and SVGIG (reference sequence). The CDR3 spans 13 residues. V dropped 2 bases and J dropped 3 bases, with 7 bases sitting between them. The CDR3 protein is CAWSYNPNEKLFF. In DNA, the CDR3 is TGTGCCTGGAGTTACAACCCTAATGAAAAACTGTTTTTT.

The CDR3 bases are TGTGCCAGCAGGGACGCGAACTATGGCTACACCTTC. Residues: CASRDANYGYTF. The chain joins TRBV5-6 to TRBJ1-2; D unresolved. V lost 5 bases and J lost 2, with 7 bases in between. CDR1 and CDR2 (germline): SGHDT, YYEEEE. This CDR3 is 12 amino acids long.

This clone was seen only once. The V and J genes are TRBV4-1 and TRBJ2-3; 12 positions match TRBD2. The germline CDR1 and CDR2 sequences are MGHRA and YSYEKL. This CDR3 is built from 18 residues. The junction had 5 bases not matched to a gene; V was cut back by 1 base and J by 0 bases. CDR3 bases: TGCGCCAGCAGCCAAGGACTAGCGGGGGCCCCTAGCACAGATACGCAGTATTTT. It codes for CASSQGLAGAPSTDTQYF.

The chain links TRBV7-2 to TRBJ2-7; D assignment may be TRBD1 or TRBD2 (5 bases each). V lost 5 bases and J 5 bases, leaving 19 bases between the germline ends. The germline gives CDR1 SGHTA, CDR2 FQGNSA. This CDR3 is 15 amino acids long. This chain's CDR3 is CASSLIGAMMNEQYF. The CDR3, as DNA: TGTGCCAGCAGCCTTATCGGGGCGATGATGAACGAGCAGTACTTC.

This chain joins TRBV30 and TRBJ2-5; the D call may be TRBD1 or TRBD2 (5 bases each). Trimming stripped 2 bases from V and 5 bases from J, with 12 bases between. Germline loops: CDR1 GTSNPN, CDR2 SVGIG (reference sequence). The CDR3 is 13 amino acids. CDR3 protein: CAWSSGTRETQYF. The CDR3 DNA reads as TGTGCCTGGAGTAGTGGGACCAGGGAGACCCAGTACTTC.

This rearrangement joins TRBV7-6 to TRBJ2-2; D ambiguous. V was clipped by 1 base and J by 4 bases, with 10 bases between them. The CDR3 length is 15 residues. Germline V gene lookup returns CDR1 SGHVS and CDR2 FNYEAQ. In DNA, the CDR3 is TGTGCCAGCAGCTTAGAAGCTACGGGCACCGGGGAGCTGTTTTTT. This gives the protein CASSLEATGTGELFF.

The chain carries TRBV6-5 and TRBJ1-1; tentative D call: TRBD1 (6 bases). Between the trimmed V and J ends, which lost 4 bases and 4 bases, there was a span of 10 bases. This CDR3 region has 13 residues. CDR1 MNHEY and CDR2 SVGAGI come from the germline V gene. CDR3 bases: TGTGCCAGCAGTTCCACAGGGCCCACTGAAGCTTTCTTT. Protein product: CASSSTGPTEAFF.

This clone was recorded once. The chain combines TRBV6-1 with TRBJ2-5, with D possibly being TRBD2 (6 bases). CDR1 and CDR2 (germline): MNHNS, SASEGT. The V gene lost 1 base and the J gene lost 2 bases, with 8 bases spanning the gap. This CDR3 has 14 amino acids. The CDR3 here is CASSEGGVQETQYF. Written as DNA, the CDR3 is TGTGCCAGCAGTGAAGGGGGGGTACAAGAGACCCAGTACTTC.

The chain combines TRBV19 with TRBJ2-7, with TRBD2 as a possible D gene (6 bases). Trimming shortened V by 6 bases and J by 6 bases, and 18 bases separated the two germline ends. The germline V gene encodes CDR1 LNHDA and CDR2 SQIVND (reference sequence). CDR3 length: 14 amino acids. The CDR3 nucleotides read TGTGCCAGTAGATTGGGGGGTAGCTACGGCGAGCAGTACTTC. Its translation: CASRLGGSYGEQYF.